The clone carrying this TCR beta chain was seen a single time. Sequenced by immunoSEQ multiplex PCR; TCRdb stores in-frame clones only, minus some. The sample carries about 190,000 clones, approximately 92% recorded once. V shed 1 base and J shed 3 bases, with 3 bases lying between them. Germline assignment: CDR1 KGHSH and CDR2 LQKENI. This CDR3 is 13 amino acids long. The entry originates in a study of control samples from healthy donors and cancer patients. V usage is TRBV18 and J usage is TRBJ2-2; the D is unclear. The receptor comes from a man aged 18 to 35 in good health. Sequencing was carried out using blood. CDR3 DNA sequence: TGTGCCAGCTCACCACTGGACACCGGGGAGCTGTTTTTT. Translation: CASSPLDTGELFF.